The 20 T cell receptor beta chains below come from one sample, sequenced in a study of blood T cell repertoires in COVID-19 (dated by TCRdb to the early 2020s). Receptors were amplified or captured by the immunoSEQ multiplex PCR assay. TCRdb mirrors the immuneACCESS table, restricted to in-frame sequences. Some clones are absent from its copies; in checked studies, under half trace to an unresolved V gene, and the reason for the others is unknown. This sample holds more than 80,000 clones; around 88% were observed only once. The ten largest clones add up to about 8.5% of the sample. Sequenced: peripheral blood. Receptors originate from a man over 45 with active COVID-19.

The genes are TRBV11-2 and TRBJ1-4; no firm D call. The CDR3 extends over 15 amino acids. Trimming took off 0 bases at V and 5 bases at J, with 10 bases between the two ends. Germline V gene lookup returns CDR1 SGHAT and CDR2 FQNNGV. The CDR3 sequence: CASSLEHFLNEKLFF. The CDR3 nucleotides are TGTGCCAGCAGCTTAGAGCACTTCTTAAATGAAAAACTGTTTTTT.

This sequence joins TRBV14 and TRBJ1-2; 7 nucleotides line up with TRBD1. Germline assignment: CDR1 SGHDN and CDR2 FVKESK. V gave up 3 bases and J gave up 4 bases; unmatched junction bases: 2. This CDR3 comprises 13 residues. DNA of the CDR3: TGTGCCAGCAGCCAGGGGACAGTCTATGGCTACACCTTC. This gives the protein CASSQGTVYGYTF.

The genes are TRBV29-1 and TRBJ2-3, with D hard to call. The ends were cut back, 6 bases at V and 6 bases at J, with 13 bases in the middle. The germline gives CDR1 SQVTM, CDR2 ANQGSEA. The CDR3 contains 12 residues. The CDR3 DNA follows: TGCAGCGTGGCTACTTCAGCGGATACGCAGTATTTT. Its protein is CSVATSADTQYF.

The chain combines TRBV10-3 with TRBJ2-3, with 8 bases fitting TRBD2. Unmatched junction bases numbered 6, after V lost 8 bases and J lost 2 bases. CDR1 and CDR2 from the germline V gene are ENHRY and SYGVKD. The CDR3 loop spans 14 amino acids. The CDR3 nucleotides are TGTGCCATCGCAGCGGGAGCCCTCACAGATACGCAGTATTTT. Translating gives CAIAAGALTDTQYF.

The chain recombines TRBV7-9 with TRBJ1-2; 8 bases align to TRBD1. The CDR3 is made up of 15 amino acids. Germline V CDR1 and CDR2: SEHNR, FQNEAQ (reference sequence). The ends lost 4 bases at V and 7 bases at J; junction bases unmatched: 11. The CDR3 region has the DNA TGTGCCAGCAGCTACGGACAGGGAGTAACTGGTGGCTACACCTTC. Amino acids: CASSYGQGVTGGYTF.

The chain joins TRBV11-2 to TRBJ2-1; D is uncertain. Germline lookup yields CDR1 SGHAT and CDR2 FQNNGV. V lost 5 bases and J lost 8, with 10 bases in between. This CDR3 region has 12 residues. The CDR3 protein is CASSPTRHEQFF. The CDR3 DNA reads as TGTGCCAGCAGCCCTACCCGTCATGAGCAGTTCTTC.

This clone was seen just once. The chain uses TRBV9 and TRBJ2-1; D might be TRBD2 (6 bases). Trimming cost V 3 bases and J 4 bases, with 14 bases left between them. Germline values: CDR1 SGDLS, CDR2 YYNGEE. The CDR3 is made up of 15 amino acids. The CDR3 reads CASSEEPGAYNEQFF. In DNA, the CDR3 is TGTGCCAGCAGCGAGGAACCGGGAGCATACAATGAGCAGTTCTTC.

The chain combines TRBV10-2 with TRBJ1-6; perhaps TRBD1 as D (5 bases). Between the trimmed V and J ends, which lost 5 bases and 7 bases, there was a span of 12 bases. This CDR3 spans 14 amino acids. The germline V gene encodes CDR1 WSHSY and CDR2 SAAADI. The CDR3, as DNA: TGCGCCAGCAGTAGTCAGGGAGGCAATTCACCCCTCCACTTT. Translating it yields CASSSQGGNSPLHF.

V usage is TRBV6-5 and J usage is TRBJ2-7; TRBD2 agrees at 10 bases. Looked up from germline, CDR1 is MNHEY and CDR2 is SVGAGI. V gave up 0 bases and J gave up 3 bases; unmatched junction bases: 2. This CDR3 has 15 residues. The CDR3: CASSYSSGGIYEQYF. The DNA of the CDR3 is TGTGCCAGCAGTTACTCTAGCGGGGGGATCTACGAGCAGTACTTC.

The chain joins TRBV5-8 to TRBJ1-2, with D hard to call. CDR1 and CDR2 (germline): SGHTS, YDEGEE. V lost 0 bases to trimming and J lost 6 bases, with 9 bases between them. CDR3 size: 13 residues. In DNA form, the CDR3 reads TGTGCCAGCAGCTTGGGACATTTGGATGGCTACACCTTC. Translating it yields CASSLGHLDGYTF.

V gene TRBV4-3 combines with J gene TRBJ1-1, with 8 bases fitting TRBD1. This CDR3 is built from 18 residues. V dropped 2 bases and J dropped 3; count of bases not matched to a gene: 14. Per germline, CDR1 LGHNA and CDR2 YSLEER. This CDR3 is CASSQSPTGGLGDTEAFF. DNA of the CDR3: TGCGCCAGCAGCCAATCCCCTACAGGGGGTCTGGGGGACACTGAAGCTTTCTTT.

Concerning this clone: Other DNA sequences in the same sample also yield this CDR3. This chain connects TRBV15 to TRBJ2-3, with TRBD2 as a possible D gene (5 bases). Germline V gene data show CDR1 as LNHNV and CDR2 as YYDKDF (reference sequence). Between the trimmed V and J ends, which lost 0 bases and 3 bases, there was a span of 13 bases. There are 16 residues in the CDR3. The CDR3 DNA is TGTGCCACCAGCAGAGATAGTGGAGGAGATACAGATACGCAGTATTTT. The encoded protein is CATSRDSGGDTDTQYF.

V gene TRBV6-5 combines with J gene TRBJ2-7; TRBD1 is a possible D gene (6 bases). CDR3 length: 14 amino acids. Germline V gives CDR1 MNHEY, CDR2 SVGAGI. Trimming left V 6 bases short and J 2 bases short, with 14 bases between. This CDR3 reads CASRDGQWTYEQYF. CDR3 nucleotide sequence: TGTGCCAGCAGGGACGGACAGTGGACCTACGAGCAGTACTTC.

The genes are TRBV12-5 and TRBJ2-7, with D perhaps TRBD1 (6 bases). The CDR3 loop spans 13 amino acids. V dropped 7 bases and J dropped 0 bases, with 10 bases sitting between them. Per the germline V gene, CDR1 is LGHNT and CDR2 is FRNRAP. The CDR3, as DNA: TGTGCTAGTGCTCCAGGGGACTCCTACGAGCAGTACTTC. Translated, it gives CASAPGDSYEQYF.

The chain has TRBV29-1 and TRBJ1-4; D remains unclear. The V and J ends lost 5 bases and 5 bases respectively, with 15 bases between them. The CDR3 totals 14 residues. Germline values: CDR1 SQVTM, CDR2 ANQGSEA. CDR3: CSVFWVGLNEKLFF. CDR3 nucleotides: TGCAGCGTTTTCTGGGTGGGCCTGAATGAAAAACTGTTTTTT. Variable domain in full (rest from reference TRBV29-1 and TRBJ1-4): SAVISQKPSRDICQRGTSLTIQCQVDSQVTMMFWYRQQPGQSLTLIATANQGSEATYESGFVIDKFPISRPNLTFSTLTVSNMSPEDSSIYLCSVFWVGLNEKLFFGSGTQLSVL.

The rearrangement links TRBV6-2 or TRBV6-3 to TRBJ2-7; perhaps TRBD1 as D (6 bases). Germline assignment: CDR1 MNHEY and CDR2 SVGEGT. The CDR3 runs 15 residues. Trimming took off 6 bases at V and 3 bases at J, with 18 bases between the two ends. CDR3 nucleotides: TGTGCCAGCAGCCCGGGACATCGAAGCAACTACGAGCAGTACTTC. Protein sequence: CASSPGHRSNYEQYF.

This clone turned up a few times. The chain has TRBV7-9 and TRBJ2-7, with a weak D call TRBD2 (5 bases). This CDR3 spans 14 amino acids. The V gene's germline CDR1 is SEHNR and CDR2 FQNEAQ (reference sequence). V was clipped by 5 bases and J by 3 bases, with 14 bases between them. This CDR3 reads CASSPARAGYEQYF. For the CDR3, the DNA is TGTGCCAGCAGCCCAGCGCGGGCCGGCTACGAGCAGTACTTC. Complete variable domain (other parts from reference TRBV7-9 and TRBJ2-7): DTGVSQNPRHKITKRGQNVTFRCDPISEHNRLYWYRQTLGQGPEFLTYFQNEAQLEKSRLLSDRFSAERPKGSFSTLEIQRTEQGDSAMYLCASSPARAGYEQYFGPGTRLTVT.

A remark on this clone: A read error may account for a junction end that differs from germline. The CDR3 bases are TGTGCCAGCAGTTTGGGCGCGAACAGTGAAGCTTTCTTT. Translation: CASSLGANSEAFF. The chain recombines TRBV28 with TRBJ1-1; no clear D gene. Germline lookup yields CDR1 MDHEN and CDR2 SYDVKM. The CDR3 is 13 residues long.

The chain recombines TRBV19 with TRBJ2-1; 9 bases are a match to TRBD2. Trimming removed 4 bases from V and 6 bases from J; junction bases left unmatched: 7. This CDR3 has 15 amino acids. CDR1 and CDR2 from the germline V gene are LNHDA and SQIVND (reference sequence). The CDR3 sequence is CASSRASGNSNEQFF. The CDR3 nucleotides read TGTGCCAGTAGTAGGGCTAGCGGGAATAGCAATGAGCAGTTCTTC.

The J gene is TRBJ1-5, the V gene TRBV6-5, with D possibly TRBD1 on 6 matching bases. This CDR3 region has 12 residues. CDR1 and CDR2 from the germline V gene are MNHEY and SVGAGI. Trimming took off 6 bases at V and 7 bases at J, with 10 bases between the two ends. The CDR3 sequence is CASSLRGQPQHF. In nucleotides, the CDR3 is TGTGCCAGCAGCCTCAGGGGACAGCCCCAGCATTTT.